This paragraph reports one TCR beta chain. The data are from a study of radiotherapy plus CTLA-4 blockade in lung cancer. Measured with immunoSEQ multiplex PCR; TCRdb has only the in-frame clones, and not every one. The sample includes 13,000 or so clones, about 86% of them seen just once. The sequence came from a human donor with non-small cell lung cancer that progressed on radiotherapy plus ipilimumab. The sequences come from peripheral blood, collected from a patient treated with radiotherapy plus ipilimumab.

The DNA for the CDR3 is TGTGCCAGCAGTCACTACGAGCAGTACTTC. This translates into CASSHYEQYF. This chain connects TRBV6-5 to TRBJ2-7, with D hard to call. V was trimmed by 5 bases and J by 3 bases, leaving 2 bases between them. Germline V gene sequence: CDR1 MNHEY, CDR2 SVGAGI. The CDR3 is 10 amino acids.